Listed below are T cell receptor beta chains from one sample, sequenced in a study of blood T cell repertoires in COVID-19. Generated by immunoSEQ multiplex PCR, the TCRdb table keeps only in-frame clones and is missing some. This sample carries nearly 200,000 clones, around 85% of them seen once, and the ten largest clones take 0.7% to 0.95%. What was sequenced was peripheral blood. Every receptor here comes from an older woman with acute or convalescent COVID-19. Each CDR3 is given with its conserved first and last residue. D genes are given only for firm matches. For some rows the clone size is stated as once, few or many, or as a class when expanded; others skip it.

CDR3aa,CDR3nt,v_gene,d_gene,abundance,j_gene
CASSLYSFNQPQHF,TGTGCCAGCAGTCTTTACTCCTTCAATCAGCCCCAGCATTTT,TRBV6-2/TRBV6-3,-,-,TRBJ1-5
CASQGVLDTGELFF,TGTGCCAGCCAAGGGGTATTGGACACCGGGGAGCTGTTTTTT,TRBV7-8,-,-,TRBJ2-2
CASSPLGHAQAKNIQYF,TGTGCCAGCTCACCCCTTGGACACGCTCAAGCCAAAAACATTCAGTACTTC,TRBV18,-,-,TRBJ2-4
CASSMEEAEAFF,TGTGCCAGTAGTATGGAGGAGGCTGAAGCTTTCTTT,TRBV19,-,-,TRBJ1-1
CASTITGQGTEAFF,TGTGCCAGCACTATAACGGGACAGGGAACTGAAGCTTTCTTT,TRBV2,TRBD1,-,TRBJ1-1
CASSSTGDEQFF,TGCGCCAGCAGCTCCACAGGGGACGAGCAGTTCTTC,TRBV5-1,TRBD1,-,TRBJ2-1
CASSLSQPGTDTQYF,TGCGCCAGCAGCTTGTCACAGCCCGGCACAGATACGCAGTATTTT,TRBV5-1,-,-,TRBJ2-3
CASSQGLEETQYF,TGTGCCAGCTCACAAGGACTAGAAGAGACCCAGTACTTC,TRBV18,TRBD2,-,TRBJ2-5
CASSSYTGGTGANVLTF,TGTGCCAGCAGTTCCTATACAGGGGGAACAGGGGCCAACGTCCTGACTTTC,TRBV11-3,TRBD1,-,TRBJ2-6
CASSLGVAGQNTEAFF,TGTGCCAGCAGCTTGGGGGTCGCGGGGCAGAACACTGAAGCTTTCTTT,TRBV7-6,-,-,TRBJ1-1
CASSSSGQGKNQPQHF,TGTGCCAGCAGTTCCTCGGGACAGGGGAAGAATCAGCCCCAGCATTTT,TRBV28,TRBD1,-,TRBJ1-5
CASREQGAGLGTQYF,TGTGCCAGCAGAGAACAGGGGGCAGGGTTAGGTACGCAGTATTTT,TRBV2,TRBD1,-,TRBJ2-3
CASSLVGSQDTQYF,TGTGCCAGCAGCTTAGTAGGTAGCCAAGATACGCAGTATTTT,TRBV7-9,-,-,TRBJ2-3
CASSSPGGTKAFF,TGCGCCAGCAGCTCCCCCGGGGGGACTAAAGCTTTCTTT,TRBV5-1,-,few,TRBJ1-1
CASNPIGQRGNTEAFF,TGTGCCAGCAATCCCATAGGACAAAGGGGGAACACTGAAGCTTTCTTT,TRBV27,-,-,TRBJ1-1
CASSQGTSGNNEQFF,TGTGCCAGCAGCCAAGGGACTAGCGGGAACAATGAGCAGTTCTTC,TRBV3-1/TRBV3-2,TRBD2,-,TRBJ2-1
CASSTGYSNQPQHF,TGTGCCAGCAGCACAGGCTATAGCAATCAGCCCCAGCATTTT,TRBV9,-,-,TRBJ1-5
CASRYPGQGARETQYF,TGTGCCAGCAGGTACCCGGGACAGGGGGCTCGAGAGACCCAGTACTTC,TRBV28,TRBD1,-,TRBJ2-5
CASSLISQTQNTIYF,TGTGCCAGCAGTTTGATCTCACAGACCCAAAACACCATATATTTT,TRBV28,-,few,TRBJ1-3
CASSETGSYGYTF,TGTGCCAGCAGTGAGACAGGGAGCTATGGCTACACCTTC,TRBV2,TRBD1,once,TRBJ1-2
CASSTGSIQPQHF,TGTGCCAGTAGTACGGGATCGATTCAGCCCCAGCATTTT,TRBV19,-,once,TRBJ1-5
CASSVGPGWSGANVLTF,TGTGCCAGCAGCGTAGGTCCAGGGTGGAGTGGGGCCAACGTCCTGACTTTC,TRBV9,-,-,TRBJ2-6
CASSLARGAYEQYF,TGCGCCAGCAGCTTGGCCAGGGGAGCCTACGAGCAGTACTTC,TRBV5-1,-,-,TRBJ2-7
CASSLRDSTDTQYF,TGTGCCAGCAGCTTAAGGGACTCCACAGATACGCAGTATTTT,TRBV7-3,-,-,TRBJ2-3